The source of this TCR beta chain is a study of control samples from healthy donors and cancer patients. V was pared by 7 bases and J by 1 base, with 10 bases between. CDR3 length equals 13 residues. The protocol was immunoSEQ multiplex PCR, while the TCRdb copy is restricted to in-frame clones and leaves out a portion. This sample carries tens of thousands of clones, 70% to 90% of them seen once, and the ten largest clones take roughly 9.7%. The chain uses TRBV12-3 or TRBV12-4 and TRBJ1-1, with no clear D. This receptor was obtained from a woman between 45 and 65 years old with colorectal cancer. The sequenced sample consisted of PBMCs. The CDR3 region is CASTWRENTEAFF. The CDR3 DNA reads TGTGCCAGCACTTGGAGGGAGAACACTGAAGCTTTCTTT.